This entry is about one TCR beta chain. This sample is drawn from a study of blood T cell repertoires in COVID-19. Source study methods: Nucleated cell counts were estimated from reference gene primer amplification. Sequencing used immunoSEQ multiplex PCR; TCRdb keeps in-frame clones, though not all of them. V, J and clone size are taken as reported in that table, and D and trimming were inferred from the DNA itself. The table includes 270,000 or so clones, about nine tenths detected once. The length of the CDR3 is 11 residues. From germline, CDR1 is SGDLS and CDR2 YYNGEE. With 7 bases removed from V and 7 bases from J, the gap between germline ends came to 8 bases.

This TCR came from a woman in her 30s with active or convalescent COVID-19. The sample comprised peripheral blood. The chain joins TRBV9 to TRBJ2-2; D perhaps matches TRBD2 (6 bases). The CDR3 reads CASRRGGELFF. Here the CDR3 DNA reads TGTGCCAGCCGGAGGGGCGGGGAGCTGTTTTTT.